The 3 T cell receptor beta chains listed next were all sequenced from one sample in a study of T cells in Graves' hyperthyroidism and ophthalmopathy. TCR beta CDR3 regions were amplified from RNA. The study used the HTBI primer set for a first-round RT-PCR of the TCR CDR3. TCRdb fed the multiplex PCR reads into MiXCR, producing one record per CDR3 protein. The profile shows roughly 580,000 distinct CDR3 sequences, 46% of them singletons. The sample was peripheral blood or thyroid tissue (not recorded which). These receptors came from a young woman with Graves' hyperthyroidism.

The chain links TRBV20-1 to TRBJ1-2; 9 bases align to TRBD1. Trimming took 3 bases from V and 5 from J; bases not matched to a gene: 7. CDR1 DFQATT and CDR2 SNEGSKA come from the germline V gene (reference sequence). The CDR3 is made up of 14 amino acids. Written as DNA, the CDR3 is TGCAGTGCTAGTGAGTTGGGACAGGGTTATGGCTACACCTTC. Protein: CSASELGQGYGYTF.

The rearrangement joins TRBV5-1 to TRBJ2-5, with 8 bases aligning to TRBD1. The length of the CDR3 is 14 residues. The trim removed 4 bases at V and 5 bases at J, leaving 7 bases unmatched. Germline CDR1 is SGHRS and CDR2 is YFSETQ. As DNA, the CDR3 is TGCGCCAGCAGCGTGACAGGGGCTAAGGAGACCCAGTACTTC. It encodes CASSVTGAKETQYF.

This clonotype has at least ten counts. This chain joins TRBV2 and TRBJ2-5, with TRBD2 identical over 8 bases. The CDR3 runs to 12 residues. V trimming: 7 bases; J trimming: 4 bases; junction bases outside the gene matches: 2. Germline V gene data show CDR1 as SNHLY and CDR2 as FYNNEI. Written as DNA, the CDR3 is TGTGCCAGCAAGGCGGGAGGAGAGACCCAGTACTTC. Translated: CASKAGGETQYF.